These 32 T cell receptor beta chains were all obtained from the same sample, sequenced in a study of monozygotic twins with inflammatory bowel disease (dated by TCRdb to about 2019). Libraries came from 5' RACE. The sample was run on an Illumina HiSeq 2500. The reads, reprocessed by TCRdb, yield one row per CDR3 protein sequence and no DNA. This specimen's table enumerates 300,000 to 350,000 distinct CDR3 sequences. The ten largest clones take up 2% to 2.5% of the sample. Specimen: blood. These TCRs come from a human donor with ulcerative colitis or Crohn's disease, or a healthy co-twin of an affected twin (not recorded which).

CDR3 loop: CASSQLDPNTGELFF. The rearrangement links TRBV4-2 to TRBJ2-2. The germline gives CDR1 LGHNA, CDR2 YNFKEQ. The CDR3 loop spans 15 amino acids.

The V gene is TRBV11-1, the J gene TRBJ1-2; absent DNA, TCRdb's TRBD1 call cannot be checked. The germline gives CDR1 SGHAT, CDR2 FQDESV (reference sequence). The CDR3 runs 19 residues. CDR3 residues: CASSLLWGSVETSNYGYTF.

The rearrangement links TRBV12-3 or TRBV12-4 to TRBJ2-1; TCRdb calls TRBD1, which cannot be checked without DNA. There are 13 residues in the CDR3. CDR3 region: CASERTGRNEQFF.

This rearrangement joins TRBV29-1 to TRBJ2-7. Germline-derived CDR1 and CDR2 are SQVTM and ANQGSEA. The CDR3 sequence is 13 residues long. The CDR3: CSVRRLSSYEQYF.

This sequence joins TRBV7-8 and TRBJ1-1; the D call from TCRdb, TRBD1, cannot be confirmed without DNA. In germline, CDR1 is SGHVS, CDR2 FQNEAQ. The CDR3 consists of 14 residues. The CDR3 is CASSLQTGTDEAFF.

The rearrangement joins TRBV12-3 or TRBV12-4 to TRBJ2-5. CDR3 size: 14 residues. The CDR3: CASSLHRDQETQYF.

V is TRBV11-2 and J is TRBJ1-2; the TCRdb D gene call, TRBD1, has no DNA to confirm it. From germline, CDR1 is SGHAT and CDR2 FQNNGV. The CDR3 is made up of 16 amino acids. CDR3 loop: CASSQHTTRTGSGYTF.

V gene TRBV19 combines with J gene TRBJ2-1; TCRdb outputs TRBD2, but without DNA this stays unchecked. The CDR3 is 14 amino acids. Germline CDR1 and CDR2: LNHDA and SQIVND (reference sequence). CDR3 in amino acids: CASSIGGGEDEQFF.

V gene TRBV7-2 combines with J gene TRBJ1-2; TCRdb designates TRBD1, a call that cannot be tested without DNA. This CDR3 comprises 17 residues. CDR1 is SGHTA and CDR2 is FQGNSA in the germline V gene. CDR3 amino acids: CASSPTIQGYSNYGYTF.

The chain combines TRBV21-1 with TRBJ2-2; the TRBD1 assignment by TCRdb is unverifiable without DNA. TRBV21-1 is listed as a pseudogene. This CDR3 spans 16 amino acids. The CDR3: CASSARTGRNTGELFF.

J is TRBJ2-3 and V is TRBV11-2; the D call from TCRdb, TRBD2, cannot be confirmed without DNA. There are 16 residues in the CDR3. The V gene's germline CDR1 is SGHAT and CDR2 FQNNGV. Here the CDR3 reads CASSSYSGGSTDTQYF.

This rearrangement joins TRBV20-1 to TRBJ2-7; TCRdb returns TRBD1, unconfirmable since there is no DNA. In germline, CDR1 is DFQATT, CDR2 SNEGSKA (reference sequence). There are 11 residues in the CDR3. This CDR3 is CSARGGLGQYF.

This chain joins TRBV20-1 and TRBJ1-1; TCRdb's D call of TRBD1 is untestable without DNA. Germline V lookup: CDR1 DFQATT, CDR2 SNEGSKA (reference sequence). The CDR3 totals 14 residues. CDR3 region: CSALDRRMNTEAFF.

CDR3 sequence reads: CATSASHGGGKQETQYF. The chain carries TRBV24-1 and TRBJ2-5; the D call from TCRdb, TRBD1, cannot be confirmed without DNA. CDR3 length: 17 residues. The V gene's germline CDR1 is KGHDR and CDR2 SFDVKD.

This chain connects TRBV6-5 to TRBJ2-2; TCRdb's D call, TRBD2, is unchecked because there is no DNA. This CDR3 is built from 17 residues. Germline assignment: CDR1 MNHEY and CDR2 SVGAGI. The CDR3 loop reads CASSYSPLAGVPGELFF.

The rearrangement links TRBV6-2 or TRBV6-3 to TRBJ2-1. CDR1 MNHEY and CDR2 SVGEGT come from the germline V gene. CDR3 length: 14 residues. The CDR3 reads CASRKELTGNEQFF.

This chain joins TRBV7-2 and TRBJ2-7; the D call from TCRdb, TRBD1, cannot be confirmed without DNA. The CDR3 has 14 residues. Germline CDR1 reads SGHTA; CDR2 reads FQGNSA. CDR3 sequence: CASSLGPSPYEQYF.

V and J are TRBV20-1 and TRBJ1-2; TCRdb selects TRBD1, and the lack of DNA leaves this call unchecked. Germline V gene lookup returns CDR1 DFQATT and CDR2 SNEGSKA (reference sequence). The CDR3 runs 13 residues. CDR3 sequence: CSARPGIDYGYTF.

V and J are TRBV5-1 and TRBJ2-2; TCRdb returns TRBD1, unconfirmable since there is no DNA. The CDR3 contains 15 residues. Germline lookup yields CDR1 SGHRS and CDR2 YFSETQ. The CDR3 region is CASRTGQGITGELFF.

The chain carries TRBV2 and TRBJ2-1; there is no DNA to check the TCRdb D call of TRBD2. Germline CDR1 is SNHLY and CDR2 is FYNNEI. CDR3 length: 15 residues. CDR3 in amino acids: CASSAYSGSGNEQFF.

The V gene is TRBV5-1, the J gene TRBJ2-7; TCRdb names TRBD2, which stays unverified in the absence of DNA. Germline CDR1 and CDR2: SGHRS and YFSETQ. This CDR3 has 16 amino acids. CDR3 in amino acids: CASSFNGLAVAGEQYF.

The CDR3 here is CASSQDRPGGGSPLHF. This chain connects TRBV3-1 to TRBJ1-6; TCRdb picks TRBD1, but there is no DNA to check that call. Germline loops: CDR1 LGHDT, CDR2 YNNKEL (reference sequence). This CDR3 has 16 residues. Filled out from reference TRBV3-1 and TRBJ1-6, the complete variable domain reads DTAVSQTPKYLVTQMGNDKSIKCEQNLGHDTMYWYKQDSKKFLKIMFSYNNKELIINETVPNRFSPKSPDKAHLNLHINSLELGDSAVYFCASSQDRPGGGSPLHFGNGTRLTVT.

This chain links TRBV29-1 with TRBJ2-2; without DNA, the TCRdb call of TRBD1 cannot be checked. Germline lookup yields CDR1 SQVTM and CDR2 ANQGSEA. The CDR3 runs 15 residues. The CDR3 sequence: CSVVLGQGRTGELFF.

V gene TRBV5-1 combines with J gene TRBJ2-5; lacking DNA, the TRBD1 call made by TCRdb goes unchecked. CDR1 is SGHRS and CDR2 is YFSETQ in the germline V gene. This CDR3 contains 15 residues. The CDR3 region is CASILGGRLGETQYF.

This chain joins TRBV28 and TRBJ1-5; with no DNA, the TCRdb D assignment of TRBD1 cannot be verified. The CDR3 spans 16 residues. CDR1 and CDR2 from the germline V gene are MDHEN and SYDVKM. This CDR3 reads CASSPPGTGPNQPQHF.

V and J are TRBV9 and TRBJ2-1; as DNA is missing, the TRBD2 call by TCRdb cannot be tested. Germline V gene sequence: CDR1 SGDLS, CDR2 YYNGEE. The CDR3 spans 14 residues. The CDR3 is CASSVSESGNEQFF. The whole variable domain, remainder taken from reference TRBV9 and TRBJ2-1, is DSGVTQTPKHLITATGQRVTLRCSPRSGDLSVYWYQQSLDQGLQFLIQYYNGEERAKGNILERFSAQQFPDLHSELNLSSLELGDSALYFCASSVSESGNEQFFGPGTRLTVL.

The genes are TRBV5-1 and TRBJ2-1; TCRdb reports TRBD2, a call that lacks DNA to check it against. Germline V gene lookup returns CDR1 SGHRS and CDR2 YFSETQ. The CDR3 length is 13 residues. CDR3 in amino acids: CASSFSGSNEQFF.

This chain uses TRBV7-2 with TRBJ2-1; TCRdb selects TRBD2, and the lack of DNA leaves this call unchecked. The CDR3 consists of 16 residues. The germline CDR1 and CDR2 sequences are SGHTA and FQGNSA. CDR3 in amino acids: CASSLEGASGYNEQFF.

The J gene is TRBJ1-4, the V gene TRBV7-7; with no DNA, the TCRdb D assignment of TRBD1 cannot be verified. This CDR3 comprises 15 residues. Germline values: CDR1 SSHAT, CDR2 FNYEAQ (reference sequence). CDR3 sequence reads: CASSSRYTTNEKLFF.

The CDR3 reads CSVVLRSVTYEQYF. The V and J genes are TRBV29-1 and TRBJ2-7. There are 14 residues in the CDR3. Germline V gene sequence: CDR1 SQVTM, CDR2 ANQGSEA.

The V and J genes are TRBV20-1 and TRBJ1-1. Germline values: CDR1 DFQATT, CDR2 SNEGSKA (reference sequence). This CDR3 is built from 13 residues. CDR3 region: CSAPDGRYPEAFF.

The CDR3 reads CASSGGQSRTDTQYF. J is TRBJ2-3 and V is TRBV5-1; the D call of TRBD1 rests on TCRdb alone, since no DNA is present to check it. Looked up from germline, CDR1 is SGHRS and CDR2 is YFSETQ. This CDR3 has 15 amino acids.